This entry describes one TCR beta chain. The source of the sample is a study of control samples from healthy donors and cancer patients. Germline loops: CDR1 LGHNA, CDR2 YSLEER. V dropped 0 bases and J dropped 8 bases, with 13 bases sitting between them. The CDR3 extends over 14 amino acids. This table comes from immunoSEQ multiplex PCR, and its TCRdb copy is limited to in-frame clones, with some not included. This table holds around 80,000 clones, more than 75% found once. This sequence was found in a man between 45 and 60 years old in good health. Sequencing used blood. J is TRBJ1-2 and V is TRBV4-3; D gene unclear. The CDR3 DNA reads TGCGCCAGCAGCCAAGAAAGATCCCGGAGGGGCTACACCTTC. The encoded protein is CASSQERSRRGYTF.